This passage covers 8 T cell receptor beta chains from one sample sequenced in a study of response to subunit inactivated influenza vaccine. TCRdb reprocessed the RT-PCR reads via MiXCR and lists one record per CDR3 protein. The repertoire consists of about 190,000 distinct CDR3 sequences, with around an eighth occurring once and the leading ten covering about 25%. The material sequenced was CD8+ T cells sorted from PBMCs, taken 4 to 6 days after vaccination. Receptor source: a man aged 50-59 years who received an inactivated influenza vaccine.

This clonotype appeared many times. The CDR3 loop reads CSALADNSVTDTQYF. DNA for the CDR3: TGCAGTGCTTTAGCCGATAACTCAGTAACAGATACGCAGTATTTT. The chain couples TRBV20-1 to TRBJ2-3; D ambiguous. Germline CDR1 and CDR2: DFQATT and SNEGSKA (reference sequence). V was clipped by 5 bases and J by 3 bases, with 18 bases between them. The CDR3 runs 15 residues.

This clonotype was seen at least ten times. The rearrangement links TRBV4-2 to TRBJ2-7; TRBD1 agrees at 9 bases. CDR3 length equals 16 residues. With V trimmed by 1 base and J by 4 bases, 8 bases remained unmatched. Germline CDR1 LGHNA, CDR2 YNFKEQ. The CDR3 nucleotides read TGTGCCAGCAGCCAAGTAAGGGTACAGGGGGCGTACGAGCAGTACTTC. This translates into CASSQVRVQGAYEQYF.

The rearrangement uses TRBV11-2 and TRBJ2-5, with TRBD1 as a possible D gene (6 bases). This CDR3 comprises 15 residues. Germline CDR1 reads SGHAT; CDR2 reads FQNNGV. Deletions cut 3 bases from V and 5 bases from J, with 16 bases between. The CDR3 DNA sequence: TGTGCCAGCAGCTTGGAGTACAGGGATGGGGAGACCCAGTACTTC. The encoded protein is CASSLEYRDGETQYF.

This clonotype showed up just a few times. The chain has TRBV9 and TRBJ2-6, with D possibly matching TRBD2 (5 bases). Trimming removed 0 bases at V and 2 bases at J, with 6 bases between. Germline CDR1 SGDLS, CDR2 YYNGEE. The CDR3 contains 15 residues. The CDR3 sequence is CASSVDGAGANVLTF. The CDR3, as DNA: TGTGCCAGCAGCGTAGACGGGGCTGGGGCCAACGTCCTGACTTTC.

This clonotype has only a few counts. The chain joins TRBV11-2 to TRBJ2-7, with 11 nucleotides matching TRBD2. Germline V gene sequence: CDR1 SGHAT, CDR2 FQNNGV. Trimming at V came to 3 bases and at J to 2 bases, leaving 3 bases not matched to a gene. This CDR3 has 15 amino acids. The CDR3, as DNA: TGTGCCAGCAGCTTCTCACTAGCGGGAGCCTACGAGCAGTACTTC. This encodes CASSFSLAGAYEQYF.

This clonotype was counted at least ten times. V is TRBV15 and J is TRBJ2-5, with a weak D call TRBD1 (5 bases). The germline V gene has CDR1 LNHNV and CDR2 YYDKDF (reference sequence). V was trimmed by 0 bases and J by 3 bases, leaving 8 bases between them. This CDR3 spans 14 amino acids. CDR3 in DNA: TGTGCCACCAGCAGAGATCTAGGGGAAGAGACCCAGTACTTC. It specifies CATSRDLGEETQYF.

The sample holds many counts of this clonotype. This chain links TRBV27 with TRBJ1-1; 7 bases map to TRBD1. The germline CDR1 and CDR2 sequences are MNHEY and SMNVEV (reference sequence). J was trimmed by 5 bases and V by 5 bases; bases with no gene match: 5. The CDR3 length is 13 residues. CDR3 residues: CASSQQGWTEAFF. The DNA for the CDR3 is TGTGCCAGCAGTCAACAGGGGTGGACTGAAGCTTTCTTT.

This chain uses TRBV5-1 with TRBJ2-5, with 9 nucleotides matching TRBD2. The ends lost 4 bases at V and 1 base at J; junction bases unmatched: 8. CDR1 is SGHRS and CDR2 is YFSETQ in the germline V gene. The CDR3 sequence is 16 residues long. CDR3 nucleotide sequence: TGCGCCAGCAGCCCCTGGGGTAGCGGGAGCCAAGAGACCCAGTACTTC. Amino acid sequence: CASSPWGSGSQETQYF.